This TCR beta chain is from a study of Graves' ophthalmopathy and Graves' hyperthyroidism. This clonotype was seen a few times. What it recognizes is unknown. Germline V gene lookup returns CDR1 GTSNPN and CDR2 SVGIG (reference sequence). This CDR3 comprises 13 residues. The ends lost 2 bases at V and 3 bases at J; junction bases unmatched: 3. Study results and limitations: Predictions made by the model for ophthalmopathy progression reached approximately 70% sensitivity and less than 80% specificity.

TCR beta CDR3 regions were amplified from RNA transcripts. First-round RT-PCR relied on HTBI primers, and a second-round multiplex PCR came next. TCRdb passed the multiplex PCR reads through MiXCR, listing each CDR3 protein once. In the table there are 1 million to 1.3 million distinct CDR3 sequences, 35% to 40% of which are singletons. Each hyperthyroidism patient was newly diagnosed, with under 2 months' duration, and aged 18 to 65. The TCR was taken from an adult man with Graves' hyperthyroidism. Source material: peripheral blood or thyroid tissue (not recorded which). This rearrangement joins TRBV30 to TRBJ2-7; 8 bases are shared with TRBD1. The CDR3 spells CAWSFGQGYEQYF. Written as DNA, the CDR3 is TGTGCCTGGAGTTTTGGACAGGGCTACGAGCAGTACTTC.